Following are 21 T cell receptor beta chains from one sample sequenced in a study of shared clonotypes between healthy human individuals. Sequencing used immunoSEQ multiplex PCR; TCRdb keeps in-frame clones, though not all of them. The table shows roughly 550,000 clones, with 95% to 96% occurring only once. Cells designated naive CD8 were CD45RO-negative and were positively selected for CCR7, with terminally differentiated effector memory CD45RA+ cells excluded. The sequenced material came from naive CD8+ T cells sorted from blood. The receptors were gathered from a woman younger than 45 in good health.

The chain is built from TRBV19 and TRBJ2-1; 13 positions match TRBD2. Germline V lookup: CDR1 LNHDA, CDR2 SQIVND (reference sequence). After removal of 5 bases from V and 0 bases from J, the junction contained 7 bases not matched to a gene. The CDR3 consists of 18 residues. CDR3 region: CASSPGTSGMDSYNEQFF. The CDR3 region has the DNA TGTGCCAGTAGTCCCGGGACTAGCGGGATGGACTCCTACAATGAGCAGTTCTTC.

V gene TRBV27 combines with J gene TRBJ1-4, with a tentative D call TRBD1 (6 bases). Germline lookup yields CDR1 MNHEY and CDR2 SMNVEV (reference sequence). Trimming cost V 0 bases and J 3 bases, with 8 bases left between them. The CDR3 runs to 15 residues. The DNA of the CDR3 is TGTGCCAGCAGTTTATCGGGGACACCTAATGAAAAACTGTTTTTT. Encoded protein: CASSLSGTPNEKLFF.

The chain has TRBV28 and TRBJ1-1; D gene ambiguous. V lost 3 bases and J 8 bases, leaving 10 bases between the germline ends. Per germline, CDR1 MDHEN and CDR2 SYDVKM. The CDR3 contains 12 residues. The CDR3 DNA reads as TGTGCCAGCAGTTTCTGGTCGGGGGAAGCTTTCTTT. It codes for CASSFWSGEAFF.

The V gene is TRBV15, the J gene TRBJ1-2; tentatively, D is TRBD1 (5 bases). The CDR3 has 18 residues. Germline lookup yields CDR1 LNHNV and CDR2 YYDKDF (reference sequence). V was trimmed by 0 bases and J by 4 bases, leaving 21 bases between them. This CDR3 reads CATSRDLAPLSQGYGYTF. For the CDR3, the DNA is TGTGCCACCAGCAGAGATCTGGCACCTCTATCCCAGGGCTATGGCTACACCTTC.

The chain employs TRBV5-6 and TRBJ2-7; D gene uncertain. This CDR3 has 13 residues. Per germline, CDR1 SGHDT and CDR2 YYEEEE. Deletions cut 1 base from V and 3 bases from J, with 8 bases between. The CDR3 DNA follows: TGTGCCAGCAGCTTGCAGCAGCTCTACGAGCAGTACTTC. Amino acid sequence: CASSLQQLYEQYF.

This clone was counted a few times. The rearrangement links TRBV2 to TRBJ2-7; D is unclear. CDR3 length: 13 residues. Germline V gene sequence: CDR1 SNHLY, CDR2 FYNNEI. Between the trimmed V and J ends, which lost 5 bases and 3 bases, there was a span of 11 bases. CDR3 amino acids: CASSLNLGYEQYF. The CDR3 DNA reads as TGTGCCAGCAGTCTCAACCTAGGCTACGAGCAGTACTTC.

This chain uses TRBV27 with TRBJ2-7; 7 bases align to TRBD2. Germline CDR1 reads MNHEY; CDR2 reads SMNVEV (reference sequence). The ends lost 6 bases at V and 1 base at J; junction bases unmatched: 6. This CDR3 has 14 residues. The CDR3 loop reads CASSSGGVSYEQYF. The CDR3, as DNA: TGTGCCAGCAGCTCGGGAGGCGTATCCTACGAGCAGTACTTC.

This sequence joins TRBV15 and TRBJ2-1; D call uncertain. CDR3 size: 13 residues. CDR1 and CDR2 (germline): LNHNV, YYDKDF (reference sequence). V gave up 5 bases and J gave up 6 bases, with 11 bases separating them. The CDR3 spells CATSQVRFNEQFF. The CDR3 nucleotides are TGTGCCACCAGCCAGGTGCGGTTCAATGAGCAGTTCTTC.

The V and J genes are TRBV10-3 and TRBJ2-2; 8 bases are a match to TRBD1. V lost 0 bases to trimming and J lost 1 base; unmatched junction nucleotides: 4. Germline-derived CDR1 and CDR2 are ENHRY and SYGVKD. The CDR3 runs 17 residues. CDR3 region: CAISESIDRGNTGELFF. The CDR3, as DNA: TGTGCCATCAGTGAGTCCATCGACAGGGGGAACACCGGGGAGCTGTTTTTT.

This clone was detected only once. In DNA, the CDR3 is TGTGCCAGCAGTGAAGTGTGGGGATTTGAGACCCAGTACTTC. Translating it yields CASSEVWGFETQYF. This rearrangement joins TRBV25-1 to TRBJ2-5; D is undetermined. Germline loops: CDR1 MGHDK, CDR2 SYGVNS. The CDR3 contains 14 residues. V lost 2 bases and J lost 5, with 12 bases in between.

The chain joins TRBV10-2 to TRBJ1-1, with TRBD1 matching over 10 bases. J gave up 2 bases and V 7 bases, and 10 bases lay outside the gene matches. Germline CDR1 is WSHSY and CDR2 is SAAADI. This CDR3 contains 16 residues. The CDR3 DNA is TGCGCCAGCAAAAGGAGCCGGGACAGGGGAAACACTGAAGCTTTCTTT. Protein: CASKRSRDRGNTEAFF.

This chain joins TRBV28 and TRBJ1-1; D uncertain. CDR1 is MDHEN, CDR2 SYDVKM, per germline. This CDR3 has 16 amino acids. V was trimmed by 4 bases and J by 9 bases, leaving 24 bases between them. The chain's CDR3 is CASSSRPTPRYCKAFF. The CDR3 DNA reads as TGTGCCAGCAGTTCCCGCCCGACACCCAGGTACTGTAAAGCTTTCTTT.

This sequence joins TRBV5-6 and TRBJ2-7; perhaps TRBD2 as D (6 bases). In germline, CDR1 is SGHDT, CDR2 YYEEEE. CDR3 size: 13 residues. V dropped 3 bases and J dropped 6 bases, with 13 bases sitting between them. The CDR3 nucleotides read TGTGCCAGCAGCTGGGGGGAGGTCGCCGAGCAGTACTTC. Translation: CASSWGEVAEQYF.

This clone was counted only a few times. CDR3 amino acids: CASSDGIGYEQYF. The DNA of the CDR3 is TGCGCCAGCAGCGACGGGATTGGGTACGAGCAGTACTTC. The chain recombines TRBV4-1 with TRBJ2-7; D is perhaps TRBD2 (5 bases). Germline lookup yields CDR1 MGHRA and CDR2 YSYEKL. V dropped 5 bases and J dropped 4 bases, with 12 bases sitting between them. CDR3 length: 13 residues.

The chain has TRBV2 and TRBJ2-1; TRBD2 agrees at 16 bases. The trim removed 6 bases at V and 13 bases at J, leaving 15 bases unmatched. The CDR3 length is 17 residues. The germline CDR1 and CDR2 sequences are SNHLY and FYNNEI. CDR3 loop: CASSLSPGTSGRANQFF. The DNA for the CDR3 is TGTGCCAGCAGCCTCTCGCCCGGGACTAGCGGGAGGGCCAATCAGTTCTTC. The full variable domain, with the rest looked up from reference TRBV2 and TRBJ2-1, is EPEVTQTPSHQVTQMGQEVILRCVPISNHLYFYWYRQILGQKVEFLVSFYNNEISEKSEIFDDQFSVERPDGSNFTLKIRSTKLEDSAMYFCASSLSPGTSGRANQFFGPGTRLTVL.

The chain links TRBV28 to TRBJ1-2; no clear D gene. CDR1 and CDR2 from the germline V gene are MDHEN and SYDVKM. There are 12 residues in the CDR3. Trimming took 5 bases from V and 6 from J, leaving 10 bases between them. CDR3: CASSEGSHGYTF. The CDR3 DNA follows: TGTGCCAGCAGTGAGGGCTCGCATGGCTACACCTTC.

The chain combines TRBV7-9 with TRBJ2-1; TRBD1 or TRBD2 may be the D gene (6 bases each). This CDR3 region has 16 residues. V lost 5 bases, J lost 5 bases, and 19 bases lay in between. Looked up from germline, CDR1 is SEHNR and CDR2 is FQNEAQ (reference sequence). CDR3 loop: CASSPRWGAEDNEQFF. For the CDR3, the DNA is TGTGCCAGCAGCCCGAGGTGGGGGGCGGAGGACAATGAGCAGTTCTTC.

The chain employs TRBV28 and TRBJ2-5; D may be TRBD1 or TRBD2 (5 bases each). The end of the DNA aligns better with TRBJ2-7, so the J call may be wrong. The CDR3 extends over 13 amino acids. The germline CDR1 and CDR2 sequences are MDHEN and SYDVKM. The chain's CDR3 is CATGRLDSYEQYF. CDR3 sequence (DNA): TGTGCTACGGGACGGTTAGATTCCTACGAGCAGTACTTC.

The rearrangement links TRBV5-6 to TRBJ2-7, with D perhaps matching TRBD2 (6 bases). This CDR3 has 14 residues. Germline lookup yields CDR1 SGHDT and CDR2 YYEEEE. The ends were cut back, 4 bases at V and 5 bases at J, with 16 bases in the middle. The CDR3 sequence: CASSPPGGFNEQYF. The CDR3 DNA reads TGTGCCAGCAGCCCCCCAGGAGGGTTCAACGAGCAGTACTTC. Based on the CDR3 plus reference TRBV5-6 and TRBJ2-7, the full variable domain is DAGVTQSPTHLIKTRGQQVTLRCSPKSGHDTVSWYQQALGQGPQFIFQYYEEEERQRGNFPDRFSGHQFPNYSSELNVNALLLGDSALYLCASSPPGGFNEQYFGPGTRLTVT.

CDR3 nucleotides: TGTGCCAGCAGCTTGGGCCCCAAACTAGCTATTTACAATGAGCAGTTCTTC. Amino acid sequence: CASSLGPKLAIYNEQFF. This chain uses TRBV5-6 with TRBJ2-1; D may be TRBD2 (6 bases). The CDR3 contains 17 residues. The germline CDR1 and CDR2 sequences are SGHDT and YYEEEE. Trimming cost V 0 bases and J 4 bases, with 17 bases left between them.

The chain couples TRBV7-8 to TRBJ2-5; no definite D call. TRBJ2-7 matches the DNA end more closely, so the J call is doubtful. The CDR3 sequence is 15 residues long. In germline, CDR1 is SGHVS, CDR2 FQNEAQ. The CDR3 coding sequence is TGTGCCAGCAGCTTATCGTGGCGGAGCTCCTACGAGCAGTACTTC. Its protein product is CASSLSWRSSYEQYF.